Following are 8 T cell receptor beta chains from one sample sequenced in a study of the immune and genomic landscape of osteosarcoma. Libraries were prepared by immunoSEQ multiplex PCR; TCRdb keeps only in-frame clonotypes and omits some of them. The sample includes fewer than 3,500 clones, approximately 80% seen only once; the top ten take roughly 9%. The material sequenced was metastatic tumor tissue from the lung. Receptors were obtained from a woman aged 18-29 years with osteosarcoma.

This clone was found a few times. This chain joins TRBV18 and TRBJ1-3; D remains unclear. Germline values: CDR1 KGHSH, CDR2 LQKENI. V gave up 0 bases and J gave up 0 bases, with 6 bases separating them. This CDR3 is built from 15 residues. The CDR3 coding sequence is TGTGCCAGCTCACCACCGGTCTTCTCTGGAAACACCATATATTTT. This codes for CASSPPVFSGNTIYF.

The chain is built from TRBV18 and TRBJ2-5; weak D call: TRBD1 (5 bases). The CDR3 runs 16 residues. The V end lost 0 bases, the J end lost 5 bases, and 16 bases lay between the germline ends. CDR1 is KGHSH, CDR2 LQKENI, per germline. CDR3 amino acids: CASSPPGKGAQETQYF. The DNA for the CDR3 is TGTGCCAGCTCACCACCGGGGAAAGGGGCACAGGAGACCCAGTACTTC.

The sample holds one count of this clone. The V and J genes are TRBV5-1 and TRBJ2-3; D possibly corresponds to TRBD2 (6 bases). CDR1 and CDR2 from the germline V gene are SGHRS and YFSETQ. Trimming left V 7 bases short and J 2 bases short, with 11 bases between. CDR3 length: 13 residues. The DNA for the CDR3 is TGCGCCAGCTGGGAGGTTGTCACAGATACGCAGTATTTT. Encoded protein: CASWEVVTDTQYF.

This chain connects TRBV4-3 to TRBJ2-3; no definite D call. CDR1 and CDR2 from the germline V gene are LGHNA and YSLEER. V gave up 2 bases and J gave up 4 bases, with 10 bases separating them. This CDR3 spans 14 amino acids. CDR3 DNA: TGCGCCAGCAGCCAATGGTCCGCCCCAGATACGCAGTATTTT. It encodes CASSQWSAPDTQYF.

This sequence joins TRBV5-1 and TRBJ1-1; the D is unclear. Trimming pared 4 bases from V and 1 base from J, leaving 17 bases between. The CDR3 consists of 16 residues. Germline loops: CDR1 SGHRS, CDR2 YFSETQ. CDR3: CASSPDPVAANTEAFF. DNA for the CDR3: TGCGCCAGCAGCCCGGACCCCGTCGCTGCGAACACTGAAGCTTTCTTT.

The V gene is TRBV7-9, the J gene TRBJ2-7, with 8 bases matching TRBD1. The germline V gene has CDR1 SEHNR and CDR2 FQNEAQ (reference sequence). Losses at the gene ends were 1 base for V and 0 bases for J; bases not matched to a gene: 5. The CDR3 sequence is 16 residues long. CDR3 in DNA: TGTGCCAGCAGCTTAGGCTCAGGGGGCCTCTCCTACGAGCAGTACGTC. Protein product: CASSLGSGGLSYEQYV.

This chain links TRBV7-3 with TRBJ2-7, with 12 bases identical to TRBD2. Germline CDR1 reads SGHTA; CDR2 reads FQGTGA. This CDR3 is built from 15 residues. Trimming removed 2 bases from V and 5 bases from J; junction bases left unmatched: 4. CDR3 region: CASSLLAGGRHEQYF. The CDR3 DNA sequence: TGTGCCAGCAGCTTACTAGCGGGGGGGCGCCACGAGCAGTACTTC.

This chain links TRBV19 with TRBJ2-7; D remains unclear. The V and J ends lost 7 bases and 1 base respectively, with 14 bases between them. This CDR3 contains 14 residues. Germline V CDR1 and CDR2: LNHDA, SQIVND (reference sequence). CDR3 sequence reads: CASKNSLDSYEQYF. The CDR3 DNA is TGTGCCAGTAAAAATTCACTGGATTCCTACGAGCAGTACTTC.